The clone carrying this T cell receptor (beta chain) has just one count. Its specificity is unknown. This entry is derived from a study of shared clonotypes between healthy human individuals. Study results and limitations: Against clonotypes common to all four donors, non-shared ones had lower generation probabilities. Between a few donors, naive CD4 clonotypes were shared at a level of about 5%.

The CDR3 runs 12 residues. V was pared by 5 bases and J by 6 bases, with 11 bases between. Germline CDR1 is SGHAT and CDR2 is FQNNGV. Produced via immunoSEQ multiplex PCR; TCRdb's table is partial and in-frame only. This sample has some 1 million clones; about 75% occur once, and the top ten carry roughly 1.4%. CD4+ cells were split into CD45RA+ naive and CD45RA-negative memory subsets. The TCR comes from a man between 18 and 35 years old in good health. This chain links TRBV11-2 with TRBJ2-7; D unresolved. Sequencing was performed on memory CD4+ T cells sorted from blood. As to subset: CD45RA-negative fraction. CDR3 region: CASSPRSPEQYF. CDR3 bases: TGTGCCAGCAGCCCCCGATCCCCCGAGCAGTACTTC. The full variable domain, its missing parts supplied by reference TRBV11-2 and TRBJ2-7, is EAGVAQSPRYKIIEKRQSVAFWCNPISGHATLYWYQQILGQGPKLLIQFQNNGVVDDSQLPKDRFSAERLKGVDSTLKIQPAKLEDSAVYLCASSPRSPEQYFGPGTRLTVT.